This T cell receptor beta chain was sequenced for a study of cytomegalovirus exposure and HLA in healthy donors. Points from the study as a whole: The authors listed about 170 TCR beta chains as cytomegalovirus-associated.

Germline CDR1 ENHRY, CDR2 SYGVKD. Trimming took 2 bases from V and 2 from J, leaving 6 bases between them. The CDR3 covers 13 residues. Profiled with immunoSEQ multiplex PCR; TCRdb holds only in-frame clones, not every one. The sample has hundreds of thousands of clones, more than 85% seen once. With regard to this clone: What it recognizes is unknown.

The receptor was isolated from a man in his late teens or twenties in good health and CMV-seropositive. The sample taken for sequencing was PBMCs. V and J are TRBV10-3 and TRBJ1-2; maybe TRBD1 (6 bases). In DNA, the CDR3 is TGTGCCATCAGTGAGGGGACAAACTATGGCTACACCTTC. This sequence encodes CAISEGTNYGYTF.